This T cell receptor beta chain was sequenced for a study of T-cell memory formation after mild COVID-19. TCRdb re-called the 5' RACE reads through MiXCR, storing one row per CDR3 protein. The sample yields tens of thousands of distinct CDR3 sequences, approximately 15% seen once. The germline CDR1 and CDR2 sequences are MNHEY and SMNVEV (reference sequence). The CDR3 loop spans 14 amino acids. V lost 0 bases to trimming and J lost 1 base, with 4 bases between them. This clonotype has ten or more counts. The gene calls are TRBV27 and TRBJ2-1; unclear D gene. The sequenced material came from PBMCs or a T cell subset sorted from them (not recorded which). This receptor was taken from an adult woman who had mild COVID-19 (a few samples of this study predate the infection). Cell type and time point are not known. The CDR3 region has the DNA TGTGCCAGCAGTTTATCAGTGTCCTACAATGAGCAGTTCTTC. Amino acids: CASSLSVSYNEQFF.